This T cell receptor (beta chain) was observed in a study of siplizumab effects on memory and regulatory T cells. Study-wide findings and caveats: The authors could not assign a naive or memory phenotype to roughly 80-96% of proliferating CD4+ or CD8+ clones. Suppressive function of proliferating Tregs from siplizumab cultures was not confirmed. Major contributors to the alloresponse seemed to be naive T cells, which also appeared more diverse than memory cells.

Comment on this clone: Its antigen is not identified.

Libraries were prepared by immunoSEQ multiplex PCR; TCRdb keeps only in-frame clonotypes and omits some of them. Counted here are over 100,000 clones, roughly 95% occurring once; the ten biggest clones make up about 0.16%. Germline values: CDR1 SEHNR, CDR2 FQNEAQ (reference sequence). Trimming took 3 bases from V and 7 from J; bases not matched to a gene: 8. The CDR3 has 16 residues. Sequencing was carried out using non-Treg CD4+ T cells sorted from blood. The rearrangement links TRBV7-9 to TRBJ2-3; TRBD2 agrees at 12 bases. This TCR came from a human donor in good health. In nucleotides, the CDR3 is TGTGCCAGCAGCTTCAGGGCTAGCGGGGGGGTAAATACGCAGTATTTT. Protein: CASSFRASGGVNTQYF.